A selection of T cell receptor beta chains follows, all from one sample in a study of blood T cell repertoires in COVID-19. Some clones are missing from TCRdb's copy, which holds only in-frame ones; the method was immunoSEQ multiplex PCR. This sample has about 48,000 clones, with approximately 83% found just once. Sequenced: peripheral blood. These receptors came from a man in his 70s with acute or convalescent COVID-19. CDR3s include the opening cysteine and the closing phenylalanine or tryptophan. A D gene is named only where the DNA matches it firmly. Only some rows state a clone size, as once, few, many or a class for expanded clones.

v_gene	j_gene	abundance	d_gene	CDR3nt	CDR3aa
TRBV10-3	TRBJ1-2	NA	TRBD1	TGTGCCATCAGCCCGGACAGGGACTATGGCTACACCTTC	CAISPDRDYGYTF
TRBV29-1	TRBJ1-5	NA	NA	TGCAGCGCCCAACGGGGGGATCAGCCCCAGCATTTT	CSAQRGDQPQHF
TRBV18	TRBJ2-5	NA	NA	TGTGCCAGCTCACCACCGTCCCGAGAGACCCAGTACTTC	CASSPPSRETQYF
TRBV11-3	TRBJ2-3	NA	NA	TGTGCCAGCAGCTTTGACACCACAGATACGCAGTATTTT	CASSFDTTDTQYF
TRBV27	TRBJ2-1	NA	TRBD2	TGTGCCAGCAGTTTTCGGACTAGCGGGGTTTCCTACAATGAGCAGTTCTTC	CASSFRTSGVSYNEQFF
TRBV12-3/TRBV12-4	TRBJ2-5	once	NA	TGTGCCAGCAGGGAGGACGGACAAGAGACCCAGTACTTC	CASREDGQETQYF
TRBV30	TRBJ1-4	NA	NA	TGTGCCTGGCGACAGTTGATTACTGAAAAACTGTTTTTT	CAWRQLITEKLFF
TRBV12-3/TRBV12-4	TRBJ1-1	NA	NA	TGTGCCAGCAGTTTCACCGGGAACACTGAAGCTTTCTTT	CASSFTGNTEAFF
TRBV30	TRBJ1-4	NA	TRBD1	TGTGCCTGGACTAGGACAGGACCAACTAATGAAAAACTGTTTTTT	CAWTRTGPTNEKLFF
TRBV7-3	TRBJ1-2	NA	NA	TGTGCCAGCAGCCCCCTCGCGGGAGGCGACTATGGCTACACCTTC	CASSPLAGGDYGYTF
TRBV19	TRBJ1-1	few	TRBD1	TGTGCCAGTAGTATCCCTAGAGGGACAGGGGAGGGAGCTGAAGCTTTCTTT	CASSIPRGTGEGAEAFF
TRBV14	TRBJ1-3	NA	NA	TGTGCCAGCAGCCAAGGGGCCTGGCCAGGAAACACCATATATTTT	CASSQGAWPGNTIYF
TRBV7-2	TRBJ2-3	once	NA	TGTGCCAGCAGCTTGGGGTCGGGGGATACGCAGTATTTT	CASSLGSGDTQYF
TRBV6-4	TRBJ1-1	NA	NA	TGTGCCAGCAGCGCACAGATGAACACTGAAGCTTTCTTT	CASSAQMNTEAFF
TRBV28	TRBJ1-5	NA	NA	TGTGCCAGCAGTCCCTGGTCATCCAGGCAGCCCCAGCATTTT	CASSPWSSRQPQHF
TRBV5-1	TRBJ1-4	NA	TRBD1	TGCGCCAGCAGCTTGGGGGACAGGGATGATGAAAAACTGTTTTTT	CASSLGDRDDEKLFF
TRBV6-2/TRBV6-3	TRBJ2-2	NA	TRBD2	TGTGCCAGCAGTTACTTTGCGGGAGGCACCGGGGAGCTGTTTTTT	CASSYFAGGTGELFF
TRBV5-1	TRBJ2-7	NA	NA	TGCGCCAGCAGCTTGTCCCCGAGCTCCTACGAGCAGTACTTC	CASSLSPSSYEQYF